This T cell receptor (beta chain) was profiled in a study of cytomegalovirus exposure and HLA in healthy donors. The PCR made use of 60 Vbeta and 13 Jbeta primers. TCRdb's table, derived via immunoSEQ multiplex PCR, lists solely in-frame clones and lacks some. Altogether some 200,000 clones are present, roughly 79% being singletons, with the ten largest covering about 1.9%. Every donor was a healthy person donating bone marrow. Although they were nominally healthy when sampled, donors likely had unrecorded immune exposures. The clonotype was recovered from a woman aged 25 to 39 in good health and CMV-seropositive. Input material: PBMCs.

CDR3 sequence reads: CASRGTDYGYTF. The CDR3 coding sequence is TGTGCCAGCAGGGGGACAGACTATGGCTACACCTTC. This sequence joins TRBV14 and TRBJ1-2, with 7 bases that match TRBD1. Germline values: CDR1 SGHDN, CDR2 FVKESK. V was clipped by 6 bases and J by 3 bases; unmatched bases: 1. This CDR3 contains 12 residues. Together with reference TRBV14 and TRBJ1-2, the CDR3 gives the full variable domain: EAGVTQFPSHSVIEKGQTVTLRCDPISGHDNLYWYRRVMGKEIKFLLHFVKESKQDESGMPNNRFLAERTGGTYSTLKVQPAELEDSGVYFCASRGTDYGYTFGSGTRLTVV.